A selection of T cell receptor beta chains follows, all from one sample in a study of long-term antiretroviral therapy in people with HIV. Libraries were prepared by immunoSEQ multiplex PCR; TCRdb keeps only in-frame clonotypes and omits some of them. The sample lists some 25,000 clones; approximately 83% were seen once. The input for sequencing was unsorted PBMCs, taken roughly 4.5 years after starting antiretroviral therapy. These receptors all stem from a man younger than 45 with HIV. CDR3s include the opening cysteine and the closing phenylalanine or tryptophan. The order of the fields is V gene, D gene, J gene, clone size, CDR3 DNA, CDR3 protein. D genes are given only for firm matches. Only some rows state a clone size, as once, few, many or a class for expanded clones.

TRBV2	.	TRBJ2-2	.	TGTGCCAGCAGCGGCGGAATTGAGTTAGGCGGGGAGCTGTTTTTT	CASSGGIELGGELFF
TRBV19	.	TRBJ1-1	.	TGTGCCAGTTCGGCCCCCCGGAAAGCTTTCTTT	CASSAPRKAFF
TRBV6-6	.	TRBJ1-5	once	TGTGCCAGCAGTTACTCGGACCCTAATCAGCCCCAGCATTTT	CASSYSDPNQPQHF
TRBV2	.	TRBJ1-1	.	TGTGCCAGCAGTGAAGTTCTCTTTTCTGAAGCTTTCTTT	CASSEVLFSEAFF
TRBV7-2	.	TRBJ2-1	.	TGTGCCAGCAGCCGAGGCGAGGGGACCTACAATGAGCAGTTCTTC	CASSRGEGTYNEQFF
TRBV6-4	TRBD2	TRBJ2-1	.	TGTGCCAGCTCCCTCGGGAGGGCCGGTGATGAGCAGTTCTTC	CASSLGRAGDEQFF
TRBV7-3	.	TRBJ1-2	few	TGTGCCAGCCGACAAGGGAATGGCTACACCTTC	CASRQGNGYTF
TRBV29-1	TRBD1	TRBJ2-7	.	TGCAGCGTTGATCCCGGGACAGGGACCCACGAGCAGTACTTC	CSVDPGTGTHEQYF
TRBV9	.	TRBJ2-1	.	TGTGCCAGCTCACGGCCGAGCTCCTACAATGAGCAGTTCTTC	CASSRPSSYNEQFF
TRBV6-5	.	TRBJ1-6	few	TGTGCCAGCAGACTCCGGGGACACCCGAACTCACCCCTCCACTTT	CASRLRGHPNSPLHF
TRBV28	.	TRBJ2-7	few	TGTGCCAGCAGCTGGGTGGGTTACGAGCAGTACTTC	CASSWVGYEQYF
TRBV18	TRBD1	TRBJ1-1	once	TGTGCCAGCTCGTTCCGACAGGGGTACACTGAAGCTTTCTTT	CASSFRQGYTEAFF
TRBV15	.	TRBJ2-3	.	TGTGCCACCAGCAGAGATCCGTCCTGGGAAGAGTATTTT	CATSRDPSWEEYF
TRBV2	TRBD1	TRBJ1-2	.	TGTGCCAGCAGTGACAGGGGGATCAGCTATGGCTACACCTTC	CASSDRGISYGYTF
TRBV2	TRBD1	TRBJ1-4	once	TGTGCCAGCAGCAAGACAGGGAGGAATGAAAAACTGTTTTTT	CASSKTGRNEKLFF
TRBV4-1	TRBD1	TRBJ1-5	.	TGCGCCAGCAGCCGGGAGGTTGGGACAGGTTTCAATCAGCCCCAGCATTTT	CASSREVGTGFNQPQHF
TRBV5-6	.	TRBJ1-3	.	TGTGCCAGCAGCTTGCTCGTTAGGGCGGACACCATATATTTT	CASSLLVRADTIYF
TRBV14	.	TRBJ1-3	few	TGTGCCAGCAGCCAAGAACGGCACTCTGGAAACACCATATATTTT	CASSQERHSGNTIYF
TRBV7-2	.	TRBJ1-6	.	TGTGCCAGCAGCTTAAGGAGGGGAGAACCCCTCCACTTT	CASSLRRGEPLHF
TRBV19	.	TRBJ1-5	.	TGTGCCAGTAGGAAACAGGCCACAAGCTATAGCAATCAGCCCCAGCATTTT	CASRKQATSYSNQPQHF
TRBV7-9	TRBD2	TRBJ2-7	.	TGTGCCAGCAGACTGACTAGCGGGGAGAATTACGAGCAGTACTTC	CASRLTSGENYEQYF
TRBV5-4	.	TRBJ2-7	.	TGTGCCAGCAGCTTGTCTATGGGCGGGTACGAGCAGTACTTC	CASSLSMGGYEQYF
TRBV6-1	.	TRBJ2-7	.	TGTGCCAGCAGTGAGACCTACGAGCAGTACTTC	CASSETYEQYF
TRBV28	TRBD1	TRBJ1-1	.	TGTGCCAGCAGCATTACAGGGGGCTGGGAAGCTTTCTTT	CASSITGGWEAFF
TRBV6-4	TRBD2	TRBJ2-7	few	TGTGCCAGCAGTGACTCGGGGCGGGAGAGCTCCTACGAGCAGTACTTC	CASSDSGRESSYEQYF
TRBV6-5	.	TRBJ1-1	once	TGTGCCAGCAGCCCCGATGTCTGGAACACTGAAGCTTTCTTT	CASSPDVWNTEAFF
TRBV6-6	TRBD1	TRBJ1-5	few	TGTGCCAGCAGTTACGGGACAGACCCGGCATTT	CASSYGTDPAF
TRBV7-9	TRBD2	TRBJ2-1	.	TGTGTCATTCCCCGACTAGCGGGAGGCGACAATGAGCAGTTCTTC	CVIPRLAGGDNEQFF
TRBV5-1	.	TRBJ2-7	.	TGCGCCAGCAGCTTGGATCGTCAGGGGGGCGAGCAGTACTTC	CASSLDRQGGEQYF
TRBV9	.	TRBJ2-1	.	TGTGCCAGCAGCGAGGGGGATGAGCAGTTCTTC	CASSEGDEQFF
TRBV18	.	TRBJ1-1	.	TGTGCCACCCACCCGGCAAGGGGCACTGAAGCTTTCTTT	CATHPARGTEAFF
TRBV28	.	TRBJ2-1	.	TGTGCCAGCAGTTTAATTGGCAGTTACAATGAGCAGTTCTTC	CASSLIGSYNEQFF
TRBV11-2	.	TRBJ2-5	.	TGTGCCAGCAGTTTACTCCGGGGGGCCCGCGCGACCCAGTACTTC	CASSLLRGARATQYF
TRBV28	TRBD2	TRBJ2-5	.	TGTGCCAGCTTCCGGGAGGCAGAGACCCAGTACTTC	CASFREAETQYF
TRBV7-3	.	TRBJ2-1	once	TGTGCCAGTGCCGGGGGGCCGAGCTCCTACAATGAGCAGTTCTTC	CASAGGPSSYNEQFF
TRBV9	.	TRBJ2-7	.	TGTGCCAGCAGCGTAGGAGGGGGGCACTCCTACGAGCAGTACTTC	CASSVGGGHSYEQYF
TRBV4-1	.	TRBJ2-5	once	TGCGCCAGCAGCCAAACACAAAGGGGAGAGACCCAGTACTTC	CASSQTQRGETQYF
TRBV2	TRBD1	TRBJ2-2	few	TGTGCCAGCAGGGTTGGGACAGGGAGGACCGGGGAGCTGTTTTTT	CASRVGTGRTGELFF
TRBV6-4	TRBD1	TRBJ2-1	.	TGTGCCAGCAGTGTAAGGGACAGGGAGGGCAATGAGCAGTTCTTC	CASSVRDREGNEQFF
TRBV15	TRBD2	TRBJ2-1	.	TGTGCCACCAGCCGGACTAGCGGGAGTCTTAGGGTCAATGAGCAGTTCTTC	CATSRTSGSLRVNEQFF
TRBV5-3	TRBD2	TRBJ2-3	.	TGTGCCAGAAGCTTGGTGGTAGCGGGAGATACAGATACGCAGTATTTT	CARSLVVAGDTDTQYF
TRBV29-1	.	TRBJ2-3	.	TGCAGCGTTGTACCAGTTCTGACAGATACGCAGTATTTT	CSVVPVLTDTQYF
TRBV18	.	TRBJ2-3	.	TGTGCCAGCTCACCGACAGGAGGAGGAGATACGCAGTATTTT	CASSPTGGGDTQYF
TRBV5-1	.	TRBJ1-5	once	TGCGCCAGCAGCTTGGACAGGGATCAGCCCCAGCATTTT	CASSLDRDQPQHF
TRBV5-1	TRBD2	TRBJ2-7	.	TGCGCCAGCAGCTTTGGACTAGCGGGTTCAAGCTACGAGCAGTACTTC	CASSFGLAGSSYEQYF
TRBV27	TRBD1	TRBJ2-7	.	TGTGCCAGCAGTTTACACGGGACAGGGGTTTACGAGCAGTACTTC	CASSLHGTGVYEQYF
TRBV5-1	.	TRBJ2-3	.	TGCGCCAGCAGCTCCTGGGCCAGGGCAAACGGGGATACGCAGTATTTT	CASSSWARANGDTQYF
TRBV5-1	TRBD2	TRBJ2-7	.	TGCGCCAGCAGCTTGAGACTAGCGGGGAGCAGAGAGCAGTACTTC	CASSLRLAGSREQYF
TRBV5-6	TRBD1	TRBJ1-2	.	TGTGCCAGCAGCTTGAATCCGGGACAGAACTTTGGCTACACCTTC	CASSLNPGQNFGYTF
TRBV6-1	TRBD2	TRBJ2-1	.	TGTGCCAGCAGTGCTCCGGAGCGGGGGGTGTACAATGAGCAGTTCTTC	CASSAPERGVYNEQFF
TRBV29-1	.	TRBJ1-4	medium-sized	TGCAGCGTTGAAGTTGGCAGGGAGGGTGAAAAACTGTTTTTT	CSVEVGREGEKLFF